This note documents a single T cell receptor beta chain sequence. Its antigen is not known. This sample is drawn from a study of T cells expressing NK-cell markers. Study-level information: Seven sequenced donors out of eight were HCMV-seropositive, one seronegative. Study results and limitations: The share of CD8+ T cells held by dominant NKG2C+ clonotypes was 1.0-7.0% in several donors.

For TCR beta, cDNA was produced by 5'RACE template switching with UMIs. TCRdb re-called the 5' RACE reads and gives one entry per CDR3 protein, without DNA. The table for this sample gives some 110,000 distinct CDR3 sequences. Material for sequencing was blood T cells: a sorted CD56 or NKG2C T cell subset, CD4+ or CD8+ T cells, or bulk PBMC T cells (not recorded which). The source is a woman between 18 and 69 years old in good health.

The CDR3 protein is CASSQVHAGFGETQYF. The chain joins TRBV4-1 to TRBJ2-5; TCRdb's D call, TRBD2, is unchecked because there is no DNA. The CDR3 is 16 residues long. Germline V gene lookup returns CDR1 MGHRA and CDR2 YSYEKL.